The source of this TCR beta chain is a study of blood T cell repertoires in COVID-19. Overall study context: T cells, B-cell-depleted T cells, or PBMCs supplied cDNA or gDNA.

Per the germline V gene, CDR1 is SGHRS and CDR2 is YFSETQ. The CDR3 loop spans 14 amino acids. Trimming removed 4 bases from V and 6 bases from J; junction bases left unmatched: 3. Assay used: immunoSEQ multiplex PCR; TCRdb lists only in-frame clones, some missing. The profile shows approximately 490,000 clones, 70% to 90% of them singletons. The rearrangement joins TRBV5-1 to TRBJ2-1; 11 nucleotides line up with TRBD1. The specimen sequenced was PBMCs or T cells enriched from blood (not recorded which). The source is a woman aged 55 to 70 who had recovered from COVID-19. Here the CDR3 DNA reads TGCGCCAGCAGCCCTGGACAGGGGGCCAATGAGCAGTTCTTC. This sequence encodes CASSPGQGANEQFF.